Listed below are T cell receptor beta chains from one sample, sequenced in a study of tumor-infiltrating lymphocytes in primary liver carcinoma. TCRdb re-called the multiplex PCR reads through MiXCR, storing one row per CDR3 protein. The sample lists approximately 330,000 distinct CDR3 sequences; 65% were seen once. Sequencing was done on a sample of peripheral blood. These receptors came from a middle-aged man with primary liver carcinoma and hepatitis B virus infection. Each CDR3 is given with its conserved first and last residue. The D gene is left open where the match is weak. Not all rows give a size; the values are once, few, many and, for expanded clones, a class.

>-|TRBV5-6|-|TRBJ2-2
CASSLILTGELSF
TGTGCCAGCAGCTTAATCCTCACCGGGGAGCTGTCTTTT
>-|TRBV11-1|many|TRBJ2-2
CASSRTGTFLNTGELFF
TGTGCCAGCAGCAGGACCGGGACTTTCCTTAACACCGGGGAGCTGTTTTTT
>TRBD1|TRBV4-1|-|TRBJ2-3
CACSQDPERGQLEGDTQYF
TGCGCCTGCAGCCAAGATCCGGAGAGGGGGCAACTGGAAGGAGATACGCAGTATTTT
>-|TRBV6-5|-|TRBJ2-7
CASKPWDSRTYQQYF
TGTGCCAGCAAGCCGTGGGATAGCAGGACCTACCAGCAGTACTTC
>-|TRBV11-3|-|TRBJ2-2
CASSLGGYGELFF
TGTGCCAGCAGCCTTGGAGGATACGGGGAGCTGTTTTTT
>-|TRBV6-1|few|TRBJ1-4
CASSGAATNEKLFF
TGTGCCAGCAGTGGGGCTGCAACTAATGAAAAACTGTTTTTT
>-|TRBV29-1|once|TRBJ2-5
CSVALNRVGETQYF
TGCAGCGTCGCCCTAAACAGGGTAGGAGAGACCCAGTACTTC
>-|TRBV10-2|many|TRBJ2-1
CASSGPLVSTGEQFF
TGCGCCAGCAGTGGACCACTAGTGAGTACCGGTGAGCAGTTCTTC
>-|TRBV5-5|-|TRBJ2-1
CASSSGGIREQFF
TGTGCCAGCAGCTCAGGAGGTATTCGTGAGCAGTTCTTC
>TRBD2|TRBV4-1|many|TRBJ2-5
CASSQEAGGETQYF
TGCGCCAGCAGCCAAGAGGCGGGAGGGGAGACCCAGTACTTC
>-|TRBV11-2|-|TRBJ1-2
CASSLGSGDGYIF
TGTGCCAGCAGCCTAGGAAGTGGGGATGGCTACATCTTC
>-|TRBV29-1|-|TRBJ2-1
CSVALAVSYNRQFF
TGCAGCGTAGCGTTAGCGGTATCCTACAATAGGCAGTTCTTC
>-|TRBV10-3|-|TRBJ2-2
CAITESRGATGELFF
TGTGCCATCACTGAGTCCCGGGGAGCAACCGGGGAGCTGTTTTTT
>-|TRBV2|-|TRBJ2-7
CASSEGGSPYEQYF
TGTGCCAGCAGTGAAGGCGGATCTCCCTACGAGCAGTACTTC
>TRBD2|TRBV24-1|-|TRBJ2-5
CATSDFGLAGPETQYF
TGTGCCACCAGTGATTTCGGACTAGCGGGACCAGAGACCCAGTACTTC
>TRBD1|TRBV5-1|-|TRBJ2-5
CASNWTGLGQETQYF
TGCGCCAGCAACTGGACAGGGTTGGGGCAAGAGACCCAGTACTTC
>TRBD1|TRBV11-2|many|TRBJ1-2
CASSSWGQEIYGYTF
TGTGCCAGCAGCTCGTGGGGACAGGAGATCTATGGCTACACCTTC
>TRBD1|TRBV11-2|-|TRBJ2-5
CAINSRTGRQETQYF
TGCGCCATCAACTCGCGGACAGGCCGGCAAGAGACCCAGTACTTC
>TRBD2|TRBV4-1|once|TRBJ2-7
CASSQGLAGIRASYEQYF
TGCGCCAGCAGCCAGGGACTAGCGGGAATTCGCGCGTCCTACGAGCAGTACTTC